The T cell receptor beta chain described here comes from a study of CD8 T cells in ankylosing spondylitis. The study, taken as a whole, reports: CD8+ disease-linked clones were present at relatively low frequencies in blood. Reports of some motif variants in reactive arthritis synovial fluid and blood predate this one. Blood of patients with ankylosing spondylitis appeared to be characterized by a TCR beta motif of several highly homologous variants.

Concerning this clonotype itself: Its antigen is currently unknown.

Researchers built TCR beta libraries using quantitative 5'-RACE with molecular barcodes. TCRdb processed the 5' RACE reads anew with MiXCR; each CDR3 protein has one entry. The repertoire has 180,000 or so distinct CDR3 sequences, around a tenth of them found once; the top ten carry 25% to 35%. The receptor comes from a male donor with ankylosing spondylitis or in good health (not recorded which). Sequencing was carried out using blood, either unsorted or a sorted T cell fraction (not recorded which).

For the CDR3, the DNA is TGTGCCAGCAGGGGAACCAAAAACATTCAGTACTTC. Its protein product is CASRGTKNIQYF. This chain uses TRBV6-5 with TRBJ2-4, with D unresolved. V lost 6 bases to trimming and J lost 2 bases, with 5 bases between them. Germline V gene data show CDR1 as MNHEY and CDR2 as SVGAGI. CDR3 length: 12 amino acids.